This entry features one TCR beta chain sequence. Germline assignment: CDR1 SEHNR and CDR2 FQNEAQ (reference sequence). The CDR3 is 13 residues long. TCRdb reprocessed the 5' RACE reads and keeps a single row for each CDR3 protein, giving no DNA. The table for this sample gives 300,000 to 500,000 distinct CDR3 sequences. The sample originates from a study of T cells expressing NK-cell markers. Across the whole study: Out of eight donors sequenced, seven tested HCMV-seropositive and the remaining one seronegative.

This TCR came from a woman aged 50 to 60 in good health. The chain couples TRBV7-9 to TRBJ1-1; TCRdb selects TRBD1, and the lack of DNA leaves this call unchecked. Material: blood T cells: a sorted CD56 or NKG2C T cell subset, CD4+ or CD8+ T cells, or bulk PBMC T cells (not recorded which). CDR3 loop: CASRFILGDEAFF. Variable domain in full (rest from reference TRBV7-9 and TRBJ1-1): DTGVSQNPRHKITKRGQNVTFRCDPISEHNRLYWYRQTLGQGPEFLTYFQNEAQLEKSRLLSDRFSAERPKGSFSTLEIQRTEQGDSAMYLCASRFILGDEAFFGQGTRLTVV.